The present T cell receptor beta chain was sequenced within a study of cytomegalovirus exposure and HLA in healthy donors. The CDR3 runs to 13 residues. The V gene's germline CDR1 is SNHLY and CDR2 FYNNEI. Trimming took off 6 bases at V and 3 bases at J, with 11 bases between the two ends. Primers for the PCR totalled 60 Vbeta and 13 Jbeta. The table came from immunoSEQ multiplex PCR; TCRdb's copy has only in-frame clones and leaves some out. The sample carries 100,000 to 150,000 clones, more than 60% recorded once. V gene TRBV2 combines with J gene TRBJ1-1, with D tentatively TRBD1 (6 bases). The TCR sequence derives from a woman aged 40 to 49 in good health and CMV-seronegative. The specimen was PBMCs. CDR3 sequence reads: CASRLTGYTEAFF. In DNA form, the CDR3 reads TGTGCCAGCAGGCTTACAGGGTACACTGAAGCTTTCTTT. Filled out from reference TRBV2 and TRBJ1-1, the complete variable domain reads EPEVTQTPSHQVTQMGQEVILRCVPISNHLYFYWYRQILGQKVEFLVSFYNNEISEKSEIFDDQFSVERPDGSNFTLKIRSTKLEDSAMYFCASRLTGYTEAFFGQGTRLTVV.